The sequence of this T cell receptor beta chain was determined in a study of blood T cells in healthy people across ages. Points from the study as a whole: Diversity figures based on one million T cells were deemed too low.

Donors were healthy Caucasian individuals from Russia aged roughly 6 to 100. Samples each had at least 6 micrograms of total RNA extracted. In the case of this clonotype: No antigen is known for it.

The CDR3 has 15 residues. Looked up from germline, CDR1 is LGHNT and CDR2 is FRNRAP. Primers used in a second PCR of about 7 to 12 cycles were a sample-barcoded 5' primer and a J-beta primer mix. MiXCR was run by TCRdb on the 5' RACE reads, yielding one entry per CDR3 protein. The sample comprises about 1,400,000 distinct CDR3 sequences, roughly 60% of which are singletons, and about 6.7% rests with the top ten. J is TRBJ2-4 and V is TRBV12-5; 8 bases agree with TRBD1. The J call could be wrong; TRBJ2-7 is a better fit for the DNA end. The sequenced material came from blood. The source is a man between 18 and 29 years old in good health. In nucleotides, the CDR3 is TGTGCTAGTGGTTTGCCCGGGACAGGCGACTACGAGCAGTACTTC. Its translation is CASGLPGTGDYEQYF.